This TCR beta chain was retrieved from a study of T-cell reconstitution after alpha-beta-depleted transplantation in children. Study results and limitations: T-cell counts and diversity at one year post-transplant came mainly from newly produced T cells. Reportedly, alpha-beta T cells present about two months post-transplant originated from several hundred expanded clones of graft origin. Diversity of TCRbeta at day 60 was high in some patients, arising from surviving recipient T cells and thymic progenitors.

Molecular barcoding with unique molecular identifiers was used for the TCRbeta library. TCRdb re-analysed the PCR reads in MiXCR, keeping a single row per CDR3 protein. The table has 200,000 to 250,000 distinct CDR3 sequences, more than 20% seen once. This clonotype appeared once. The antigen is not known. This CDR3 has 17 amino acids. V lost 2 bases and J 4 bases, leaving 18 bases between the germline ends. The sequence was collected from a female patient aged 2-15 years who had a stem cell transplant for congenital amegakaryocytic thrombocytopenia, so the T cells may come from the graft donor. Sequencing was performed on PBMCs, mostly from graft donor cells, taken 360 days after TCRalphabeta/CD19-depleted stem cell transplant. The chain uses TRBV12-3 or TRBV12-4 and TRBJ1-5; tentatively, D is TRBD1 (6 bases). The CDR3 DNA reads TGTGCCAGCAGTTTACTCCGAAAAACAGGGACAAATCAGCCCCAGCATTTT. This gives the protein CASSLLRKTGTNQPQHF.